This T cell receptor (beta chain) was observed in a study of CD8 T cells in Susac syndrome. From blood CD8+ and CD4+ T cells, the TCR beta chain was sequenced. Negative isolation yielded the CD8+ and CD4+ T cells, while FACS enriched the TEMRA cells. The authors reverse transcribed roughly 0.5 to 1 ug RNA with random hexamers. With immunoSEQ multiplex PCR, TCR beta CDR3 was amplified across 54 Vbeta and 13 Jbeta. TCRdb reanalysed the immunoSEQ multiplex PCR reads using MiXCR and keeps one entry per CDR3 protein. The sample includes 400,000 or so distinct CDR3 sequences, approximately 85% seen only once; the top ten take about 0.12%. V dropped 3 bases and J dropped 11 bases, with 13 bases sitting between them. The CDR3 has 12 residues.

This rearrangement joins TRBV12-3 or TRBV12-4 to TRBJ1-1; D unclear. This TCR was recovered from a human donor with multiple sclerosis. Sequencing used CD8+ T cells from PBMCs. The CDR3 nucleotides read TGTGCCAGCAGTTTTACCCTTACCGAGGCTTTCTTT. It is translated as CASSFTLTEAFF.